This T cell receptor (beta chain) was sequenced during a study of CD8 T cells in Susac syndrome. The CDR3 length is 13 residues. V gave up 8 bases and J gave up 4 bases, with 14 bases separating them. Per the germline V gene, CDR1 is KGHSH and CDR2 is LQKENI. An input of roughly 0.5 to 1 ug of RNA was subjected to reverse transcription using random hexamers. TCRdb used MiXCR to reprocess the immunoSEQ multiplex PCR reads, holding one entry per CDR3 protein. The table includes over 130,000 distinct CDR3 sequences, around 95% detected once. The chain has TRBV18 and TRBJ2-5, with no clear D. Sequencing was performed on CD4+ T cells from PBMCs. This receptor was obtained from a human donor with multiple sclerosis. As DNA, the CDR3 is TGTGCCAGCACAACCCCCCCCGGAGAGACCCAGTACTTC. Its protein is CASTTPPGETQYF.